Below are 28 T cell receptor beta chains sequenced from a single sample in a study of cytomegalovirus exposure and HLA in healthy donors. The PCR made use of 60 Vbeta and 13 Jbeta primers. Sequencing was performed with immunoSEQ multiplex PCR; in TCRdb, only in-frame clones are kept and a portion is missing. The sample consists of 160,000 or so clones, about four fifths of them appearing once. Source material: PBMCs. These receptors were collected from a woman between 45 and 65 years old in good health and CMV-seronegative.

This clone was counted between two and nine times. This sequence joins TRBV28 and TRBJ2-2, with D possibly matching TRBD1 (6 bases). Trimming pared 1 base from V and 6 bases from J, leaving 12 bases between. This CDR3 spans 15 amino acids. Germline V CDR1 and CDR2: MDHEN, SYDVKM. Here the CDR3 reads CASSLSAGEAGELFF. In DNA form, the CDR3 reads TGTGCCAGCAGTTTATCGGCAGGGGAAGCCGGGGAGCTGTTTTTT.

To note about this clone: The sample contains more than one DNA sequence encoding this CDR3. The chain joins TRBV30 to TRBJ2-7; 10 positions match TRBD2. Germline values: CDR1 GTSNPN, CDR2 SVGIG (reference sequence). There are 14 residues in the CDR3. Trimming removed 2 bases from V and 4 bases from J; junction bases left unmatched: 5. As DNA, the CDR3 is TGTGCCTGGAGTAAAAGCGGGGGGGGTTACGAGCAGTACTTC. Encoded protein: CAWSKSGGGYEQYF.

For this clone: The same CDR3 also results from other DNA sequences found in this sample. The CDR3 spells CASSYRWTSNQPQHF. Written as DNA, the CDR3 is TGTGCCAGCAGTTACCGGTGGACAAGCAATCAGCCCCAGCATTTT. The chain combines TRBV6-5 with TRBJ1-5, with a weak D call TRBD1 (5 bases). V was pared by 2 bases and J by 1 base, with 9 bases between. Germline values: CDR1 MNHEY, CDR2 SVGAGI. CDR3 length equals 15 residues.

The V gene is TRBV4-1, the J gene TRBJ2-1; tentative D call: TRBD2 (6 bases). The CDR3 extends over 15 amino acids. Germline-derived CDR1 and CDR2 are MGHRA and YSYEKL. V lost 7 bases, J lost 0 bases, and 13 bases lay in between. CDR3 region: CASTWGDNSYNEQFF. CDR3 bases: TGCGCCAGCACCTGGGGGGATAACTCCTACAATGAGCAGTTCTTC.

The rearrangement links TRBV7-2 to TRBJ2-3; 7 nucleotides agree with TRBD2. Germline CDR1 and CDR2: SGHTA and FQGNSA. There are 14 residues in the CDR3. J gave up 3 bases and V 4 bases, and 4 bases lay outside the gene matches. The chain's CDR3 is CASSWSGNTDTQYF. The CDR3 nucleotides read TGTGCCAGCAGCTGGAGCGGGAATACAGATACGCAGTATTTT.

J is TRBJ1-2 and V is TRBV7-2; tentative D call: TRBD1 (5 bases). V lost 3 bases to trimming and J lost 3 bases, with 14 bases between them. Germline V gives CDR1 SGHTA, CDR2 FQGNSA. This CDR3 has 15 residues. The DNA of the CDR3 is TGTGCCAGCAGCTTCCTAGCCGGGGGAGACTATGGCTACACCTTC. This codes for CASSFLAGGDYGYTF.

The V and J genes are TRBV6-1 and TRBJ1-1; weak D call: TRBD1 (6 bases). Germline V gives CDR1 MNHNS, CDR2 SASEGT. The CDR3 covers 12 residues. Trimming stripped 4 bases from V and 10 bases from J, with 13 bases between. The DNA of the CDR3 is TGTGCCAGCAGTGTGGACAGTCCTAGAGCTTTCTTT. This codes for CASSVDSPRAFF.

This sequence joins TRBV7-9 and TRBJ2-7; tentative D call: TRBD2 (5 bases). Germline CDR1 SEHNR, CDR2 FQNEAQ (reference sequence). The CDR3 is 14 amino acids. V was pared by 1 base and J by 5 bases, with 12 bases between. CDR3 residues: CASSLEEGRHEQYF. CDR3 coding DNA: TGTGCCAGCAGCTTAGAAGAGGGTCGACACGAGCAGTACTTC.

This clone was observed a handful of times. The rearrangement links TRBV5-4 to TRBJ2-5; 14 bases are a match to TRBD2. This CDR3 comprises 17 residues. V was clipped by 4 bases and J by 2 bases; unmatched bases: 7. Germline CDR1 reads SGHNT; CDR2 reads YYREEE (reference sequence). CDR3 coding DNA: TGTGCCAGCAGCCTAGGGACTAGCGGGAGCGGTCAAGAGACCCAGTACTTC. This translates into CASSLGTSGSGQETQYF.

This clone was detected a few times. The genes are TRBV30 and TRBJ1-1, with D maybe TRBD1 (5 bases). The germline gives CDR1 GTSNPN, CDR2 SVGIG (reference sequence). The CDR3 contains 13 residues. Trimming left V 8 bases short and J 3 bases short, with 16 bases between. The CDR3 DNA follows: TGTGCCCGCCCCGGACCGGGGGACACTGAAGCTTTCTTT. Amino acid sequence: CARPGPGDTEAFF.

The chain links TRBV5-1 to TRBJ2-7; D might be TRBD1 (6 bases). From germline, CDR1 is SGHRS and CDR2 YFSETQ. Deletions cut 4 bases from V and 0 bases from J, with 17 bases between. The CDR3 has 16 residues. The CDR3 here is CASSVLGQPFSYEQYF. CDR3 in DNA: TGCGCCAGCAGCGTACTAGGACAGCCTTTCTCCTACGAGCAGTACTTC.

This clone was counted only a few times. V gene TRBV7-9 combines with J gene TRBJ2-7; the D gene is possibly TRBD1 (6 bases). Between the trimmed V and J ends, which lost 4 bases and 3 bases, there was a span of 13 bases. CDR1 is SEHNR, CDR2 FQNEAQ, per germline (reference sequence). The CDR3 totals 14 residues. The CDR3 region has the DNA TGTGCCAGCAGCTCCCAAGGGGGTATCTACGAGCAGTACTTC. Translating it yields CASSSQGGIYEQYF.

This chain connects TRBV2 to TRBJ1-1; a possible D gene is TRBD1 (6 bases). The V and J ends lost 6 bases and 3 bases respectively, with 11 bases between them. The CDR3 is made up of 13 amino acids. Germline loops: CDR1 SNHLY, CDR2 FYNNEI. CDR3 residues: CASSPGEHTEAFF. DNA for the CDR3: TGTGCCAGCAGCCCAGGGGAGCACACTGAAGCTTTCTTT.

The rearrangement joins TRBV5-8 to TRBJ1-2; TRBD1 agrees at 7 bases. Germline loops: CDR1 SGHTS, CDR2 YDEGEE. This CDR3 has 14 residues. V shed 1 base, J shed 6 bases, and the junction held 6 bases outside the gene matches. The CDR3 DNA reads TGTGCCAGCAGCTTGATTGGAGGGGGCGATGGCTACACCTTC. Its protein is CASSLIGGGDGYTF.

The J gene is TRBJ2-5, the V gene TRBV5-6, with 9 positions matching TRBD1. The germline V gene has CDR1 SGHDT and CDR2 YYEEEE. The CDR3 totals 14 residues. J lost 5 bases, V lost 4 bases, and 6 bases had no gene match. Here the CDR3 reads CASSGQGRGETQYF. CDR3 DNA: TGTGCCAGCAGCGGACAGGGGAGGGGGGAGACCCAGTACTTC. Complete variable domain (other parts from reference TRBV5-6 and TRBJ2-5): DAGVTQSPTHLIKTRGQQVTLRCSPKSGHDTVSWYQQALGQGPQFIFQYYEEEERQRGNFPDRFSGHQFPNYSSELNVNALLLGDSALYLCASSGQGRGETQYFGPGTRLLVL.

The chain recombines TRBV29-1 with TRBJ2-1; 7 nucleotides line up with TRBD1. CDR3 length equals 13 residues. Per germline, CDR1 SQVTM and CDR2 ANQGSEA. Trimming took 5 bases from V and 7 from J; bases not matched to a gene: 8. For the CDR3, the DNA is TGCAGCGTTCTGCAGGGGGATTATAATGAGCAGTTCTTC. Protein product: CSVLQGDYNEQFF.

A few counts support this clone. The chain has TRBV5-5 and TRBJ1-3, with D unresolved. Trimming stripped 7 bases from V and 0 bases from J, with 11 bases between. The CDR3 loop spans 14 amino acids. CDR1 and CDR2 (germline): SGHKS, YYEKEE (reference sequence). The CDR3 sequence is CASGKGDSGNTIYF. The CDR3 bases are TGTGCCAGCGGCAAGGGAGACTCTGGAAACACCATATATTTT.

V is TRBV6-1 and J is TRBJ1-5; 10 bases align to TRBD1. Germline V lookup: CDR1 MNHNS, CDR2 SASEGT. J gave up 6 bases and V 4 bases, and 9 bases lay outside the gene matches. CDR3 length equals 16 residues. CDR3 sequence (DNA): TGTGCCAGCAGTGGTATTTTGACAGGGGGCTCTCAGCCCCAGCATTTT. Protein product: CASSGILTGGSQPQHF.

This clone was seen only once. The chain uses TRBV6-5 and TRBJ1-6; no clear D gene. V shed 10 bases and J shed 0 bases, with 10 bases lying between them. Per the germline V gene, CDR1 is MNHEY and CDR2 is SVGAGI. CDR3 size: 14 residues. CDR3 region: CATARGSYNSPLHF. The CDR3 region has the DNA TGTGCCACTGCACGGGGCTCCTATAATTCACCCCTCCACTTT.

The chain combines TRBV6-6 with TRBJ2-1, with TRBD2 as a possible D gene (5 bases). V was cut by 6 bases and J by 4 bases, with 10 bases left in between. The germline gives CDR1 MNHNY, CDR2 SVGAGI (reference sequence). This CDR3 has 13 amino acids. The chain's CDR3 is CASSRGFYNEQFF. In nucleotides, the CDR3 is TGTGCCAGCAGCCGAGGGTTTTACAATGAGCAGTTCTTC.

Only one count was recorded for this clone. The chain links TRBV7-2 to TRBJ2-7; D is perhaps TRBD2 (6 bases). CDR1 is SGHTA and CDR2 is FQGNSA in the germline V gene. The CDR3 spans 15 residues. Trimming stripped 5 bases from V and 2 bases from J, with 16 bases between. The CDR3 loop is CASSPRLGTPYEQYF. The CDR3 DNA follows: TGTGCCAGCAGCCCTCGACTAGGCACTCCCTACGAGCAGTACTTC. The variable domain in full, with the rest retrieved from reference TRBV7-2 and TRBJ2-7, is GAGVSQSPSNKVTEKGKDVELRCDPISGHTALYWYRQSLGQGLEFLIYFQGNSAPDKSGLPSDRFSAERTGGSVSTLTIQRTQQEDSAVYLCASSPRLGTPYEQYFGPGTRLTVT.

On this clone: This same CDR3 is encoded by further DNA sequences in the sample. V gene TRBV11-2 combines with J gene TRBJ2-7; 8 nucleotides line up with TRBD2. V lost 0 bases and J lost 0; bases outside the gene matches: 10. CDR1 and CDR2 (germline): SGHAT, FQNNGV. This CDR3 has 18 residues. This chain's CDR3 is CASSLDLLAGPHSYEQYF. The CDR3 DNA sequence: TGTGCCAGCAGCTTAGACCTTTTAGCGGGACCTCACTCCTACGAGCAGTACTTC.

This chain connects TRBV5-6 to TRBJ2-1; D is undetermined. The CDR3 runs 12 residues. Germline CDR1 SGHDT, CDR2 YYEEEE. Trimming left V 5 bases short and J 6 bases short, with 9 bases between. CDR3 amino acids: CASRLVPNEQFF. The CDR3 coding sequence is TGTGCCAGCAGACTTGTGCCCAATGAGCAGTTCTTC.

CDR3 sequence: CSVDRGTEQYF. CDR3 DNA: TGCAGCGTTGACAGGGGAACCGAGCAGTACTTC. V and J are TRBV29-1 and TRBJ2-7, with a weak D call TRBD1 (6 bases). V lost 3 bases and J 6 bases, leaving 9 bases between the germline ends. Germline CDR1 and CDR2: SQVTM and ANQGSEA. The CDR3 has 11 amino acids.

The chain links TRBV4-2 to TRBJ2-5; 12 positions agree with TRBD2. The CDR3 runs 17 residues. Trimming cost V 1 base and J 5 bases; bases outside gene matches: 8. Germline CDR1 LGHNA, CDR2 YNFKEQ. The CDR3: CASSQGPLAGGQETQYF. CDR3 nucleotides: TGTGCCAGCAGCCAAGGGCCGCTAGCGGGGGGGCAGGAGACCCAGTACTTC.

The CDR3 is CASSTLDRGDYGYTF. CDR3 sequence (DNA): TGTGCCAGTAGTACTCTGGACAGGGGGGACTATGGCTACACCTTC. The genes are TRBV19 and TRBJ1-2, with 10 bases fitting TRBD1. The CDR3 sequence is 15 residues long. Trimming cost V 4 bases and J 3 bases; bases outside gene matches: 5. Per germline, CDR1 LNHDA and CDR2 SQIVND (reference sequence).

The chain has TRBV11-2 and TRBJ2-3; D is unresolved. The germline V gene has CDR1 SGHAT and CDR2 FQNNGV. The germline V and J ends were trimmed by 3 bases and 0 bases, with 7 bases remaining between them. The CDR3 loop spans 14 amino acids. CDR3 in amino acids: CASSFSLSTDTQYF. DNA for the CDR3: TGTGCCAGCAGCTTTAGCCTGAGCACAGATACGCAGTATTTT.

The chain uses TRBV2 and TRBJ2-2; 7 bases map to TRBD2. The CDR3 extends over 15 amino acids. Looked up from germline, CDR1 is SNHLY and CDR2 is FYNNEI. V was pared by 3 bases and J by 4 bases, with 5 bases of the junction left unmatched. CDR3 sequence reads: CASSEGGRVTGELFF. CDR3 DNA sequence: TGTGCCAGCAGTGAGGGGGGGAGGGTCACCGGGGAGCTGTTTTTT.